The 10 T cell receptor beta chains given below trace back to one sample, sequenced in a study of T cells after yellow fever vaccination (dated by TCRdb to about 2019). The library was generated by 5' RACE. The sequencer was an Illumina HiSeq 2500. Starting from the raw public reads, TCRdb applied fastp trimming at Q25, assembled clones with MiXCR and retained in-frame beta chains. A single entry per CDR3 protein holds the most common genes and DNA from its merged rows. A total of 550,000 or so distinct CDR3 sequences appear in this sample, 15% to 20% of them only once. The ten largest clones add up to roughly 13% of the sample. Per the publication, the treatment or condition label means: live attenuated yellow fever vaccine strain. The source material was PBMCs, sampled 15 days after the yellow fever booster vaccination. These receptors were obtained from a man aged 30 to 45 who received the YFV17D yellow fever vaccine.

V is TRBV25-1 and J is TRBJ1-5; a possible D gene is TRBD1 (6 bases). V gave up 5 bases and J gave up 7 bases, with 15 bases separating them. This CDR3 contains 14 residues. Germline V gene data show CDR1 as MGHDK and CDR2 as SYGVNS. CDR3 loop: CASSQTGLDQPQHF. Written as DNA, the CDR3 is TGTGCCAGCAGTCAGACAGGTCTGGACCAGCCCCAGCATTTT.

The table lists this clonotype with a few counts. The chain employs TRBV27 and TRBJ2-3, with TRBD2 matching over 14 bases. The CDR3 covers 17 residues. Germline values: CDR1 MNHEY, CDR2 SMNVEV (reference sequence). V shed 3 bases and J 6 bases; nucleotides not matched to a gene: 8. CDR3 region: CASSFIRTSGRRDTQYF. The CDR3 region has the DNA TGTGCCAGCAGTTTTATCCGGACTAGCGGGAGGCGGGATACGCAGTATTTT.

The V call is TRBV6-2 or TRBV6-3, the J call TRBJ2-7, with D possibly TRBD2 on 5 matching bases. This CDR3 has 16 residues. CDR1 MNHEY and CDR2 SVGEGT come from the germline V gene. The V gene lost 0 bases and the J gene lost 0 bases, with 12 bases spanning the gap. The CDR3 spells CASSYSVEVVSYEQYF. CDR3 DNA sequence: TGTGCCAGCAGTTACTCCGTGGAGGTCGTCTCCTACGAGCAGTACTTC.

DNA for the CDR3: TGTGCCAGCAGCTTAGGGGGGGGCCCGGGATACGAGCAGTACTTC. It is translated as CASSLGGGPGYEQYF. This rearrangement joins TRBV7-9 to TRBJ2-7; TRBD2 is a possible D gene (7 bases). This CDR3 is built from 15 residues. The V gene lost 1 base and the J gene lost 4 bases, with 14 bases spanning the gap. From germline, CDR1 is SEHNR and CDR2 FQNEAQ (reference sequence).

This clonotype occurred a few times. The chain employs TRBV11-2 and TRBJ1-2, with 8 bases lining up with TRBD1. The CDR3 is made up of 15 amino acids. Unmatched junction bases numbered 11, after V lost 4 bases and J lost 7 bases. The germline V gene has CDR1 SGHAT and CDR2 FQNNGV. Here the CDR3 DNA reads TGTGCCAGCAGCTACCTTGTCTCCGGGACAGGTGGCTACACCTTC. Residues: CASSYLVSGTGGYTF.

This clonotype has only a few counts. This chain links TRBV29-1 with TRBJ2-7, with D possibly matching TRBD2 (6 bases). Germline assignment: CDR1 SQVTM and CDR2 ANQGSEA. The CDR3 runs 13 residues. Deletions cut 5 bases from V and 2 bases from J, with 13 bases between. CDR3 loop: CSVYAGITYEQYF. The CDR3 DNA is TGCAGCGTTTATGCGGGAATAACCTACGAGCAGTACTTC.

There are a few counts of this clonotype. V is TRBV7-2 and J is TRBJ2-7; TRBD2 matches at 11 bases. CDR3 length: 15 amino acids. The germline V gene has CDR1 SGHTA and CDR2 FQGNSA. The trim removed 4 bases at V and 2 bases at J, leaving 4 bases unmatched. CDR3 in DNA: TGTGCCAGCAGCTGGGGGACTAGCGGAGCCTACGAGCAGTACTTC. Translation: CASSWGTSGAYEQYF.

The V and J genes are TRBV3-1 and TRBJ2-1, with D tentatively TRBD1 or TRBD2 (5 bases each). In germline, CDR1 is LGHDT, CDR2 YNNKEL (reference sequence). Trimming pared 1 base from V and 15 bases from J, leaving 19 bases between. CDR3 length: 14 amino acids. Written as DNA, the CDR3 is TGTGCCAGCAGCCAAGCCTTCCCGGGGCAATTCCGGTTCTTC. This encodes CASSQAFPGQFRFF.

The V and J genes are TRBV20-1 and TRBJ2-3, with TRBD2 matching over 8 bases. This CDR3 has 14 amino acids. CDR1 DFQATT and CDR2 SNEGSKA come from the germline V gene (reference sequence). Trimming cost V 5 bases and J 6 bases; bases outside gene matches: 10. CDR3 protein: CSAVRSGRGDTQYF. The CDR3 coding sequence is TGCAGTGCTGTACGGAGCGGGAGAGGGGATACGCAGTATTTT.

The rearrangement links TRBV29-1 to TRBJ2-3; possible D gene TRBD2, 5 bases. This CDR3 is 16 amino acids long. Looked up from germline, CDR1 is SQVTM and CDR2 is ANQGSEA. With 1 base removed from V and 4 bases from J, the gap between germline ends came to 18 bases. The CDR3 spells CSVEASTRRWADTQYF. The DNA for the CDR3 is TGCAGCGTTGAAGCTTCAACTAGGCGTTGGGCAGATACGCAGTATTTT.